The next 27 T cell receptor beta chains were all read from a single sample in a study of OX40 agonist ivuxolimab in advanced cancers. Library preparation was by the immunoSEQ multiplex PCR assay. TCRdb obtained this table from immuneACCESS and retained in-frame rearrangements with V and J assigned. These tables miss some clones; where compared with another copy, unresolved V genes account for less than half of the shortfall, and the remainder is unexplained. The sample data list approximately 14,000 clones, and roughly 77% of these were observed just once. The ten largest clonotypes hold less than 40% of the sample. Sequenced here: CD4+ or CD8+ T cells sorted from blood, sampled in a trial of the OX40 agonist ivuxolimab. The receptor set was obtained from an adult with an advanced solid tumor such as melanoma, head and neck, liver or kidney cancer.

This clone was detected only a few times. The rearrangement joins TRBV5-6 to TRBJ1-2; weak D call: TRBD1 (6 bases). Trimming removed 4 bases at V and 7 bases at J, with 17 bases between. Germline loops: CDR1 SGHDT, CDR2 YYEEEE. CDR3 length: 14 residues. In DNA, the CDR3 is TGTGCCAGCAGCCGATGGGAGGGGGTCTCTGGCTACACCTTC. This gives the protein CASSRWEGVSGYTF. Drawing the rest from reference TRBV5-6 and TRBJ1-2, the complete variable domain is DAGVTQSPTHLIKTRGQQVTLRCSPKSGHDTVSWYQQALGQGPQFIFQYYEEEERQRGNFPDRFSGHQFPNYSSELNVNALLLGDSALYLCASSRWEGVSGYTFGSGTRLTVV.

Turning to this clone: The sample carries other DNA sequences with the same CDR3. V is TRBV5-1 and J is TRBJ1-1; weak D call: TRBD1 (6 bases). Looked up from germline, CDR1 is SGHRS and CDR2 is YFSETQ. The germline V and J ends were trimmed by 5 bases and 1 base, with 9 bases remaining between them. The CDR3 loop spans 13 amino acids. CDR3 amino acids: CASSPTGNTEAFF. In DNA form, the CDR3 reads TGCGCCAGCAGTCCGACAGGGAACACTGAAGCTTTCTTT.

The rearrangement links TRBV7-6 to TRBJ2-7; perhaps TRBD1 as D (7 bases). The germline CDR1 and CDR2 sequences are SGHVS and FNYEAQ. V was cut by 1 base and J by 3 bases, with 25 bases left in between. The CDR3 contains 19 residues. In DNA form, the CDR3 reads TGTGCCAGCAGCTTAGAATTTCGGGTAGGGCAGGGGGGATTCTACGAGCAGTACTTC. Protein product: CASSLEFRVGQGGFYEQYF. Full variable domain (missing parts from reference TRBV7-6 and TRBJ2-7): GAGVSQSPRYKVTKRGQDVALRCDPISGHVSLYWYRQALGQGPEFLTYFNYEAQQDKSGLPNDRFSAERPEGSISTLTIQRTEQRDSAMYRCASSLEFRVGQGGFYEQYFGPGTRLTVT.

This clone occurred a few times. The CDR3 bases are TGTGCCAGCAGCTACCAGCTTGCGAGTGGTGAGCAGTTCTTC. Its protein product is CASSYQLASGEQFF. This rearrangement joins TRBV7-6 to TRBJ2-1; D remains unclear. CDR3 length: 14 amino acids. Deletions cut 4 bases from V and 9 bases from J, with 16 bases between. Germline values: CDR1 SGHVS, CDR2 FNYEAQ. Looking up the rest from reference TRBV7-6 and TRBJ2-1 gives the full variable domain: GAGVSQSPRYKVTKRGQDVALRCDPISGHVSLYWYRQALGQGPEFLTYFNYEAQQDKSGLPNDRFSAERPEGSISTLTIQRTEQRDSAMYRCASSYQLASGEQFFGPGTRLTVL.

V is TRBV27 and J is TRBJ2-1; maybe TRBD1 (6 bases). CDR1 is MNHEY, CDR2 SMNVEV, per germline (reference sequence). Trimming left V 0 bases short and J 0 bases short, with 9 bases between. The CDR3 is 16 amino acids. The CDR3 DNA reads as TGTGCCAGCAGTTTATCCCCGGACAGCTCCTACAATGAGCAGTTCTTC. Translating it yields CASSLSPDSSYNEQFF.

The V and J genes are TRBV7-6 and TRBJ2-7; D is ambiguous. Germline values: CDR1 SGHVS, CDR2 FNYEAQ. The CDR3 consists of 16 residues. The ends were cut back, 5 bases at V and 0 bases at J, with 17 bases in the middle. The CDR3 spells CASSPGVGWGSYEQYF. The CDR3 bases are TGTGCCAGCAGCCCCGGAGTAGGGTGGGGCTCCTACGAGCAGTACTTC.

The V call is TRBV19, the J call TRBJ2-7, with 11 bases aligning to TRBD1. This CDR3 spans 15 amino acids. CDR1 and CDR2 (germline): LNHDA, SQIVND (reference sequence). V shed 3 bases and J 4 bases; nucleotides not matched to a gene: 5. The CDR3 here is CASSILGQGVYEQYF. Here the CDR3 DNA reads TGTGCCAGTAGTATTTTGGGACAGGGGGTATACGAGCAGTACTTC.

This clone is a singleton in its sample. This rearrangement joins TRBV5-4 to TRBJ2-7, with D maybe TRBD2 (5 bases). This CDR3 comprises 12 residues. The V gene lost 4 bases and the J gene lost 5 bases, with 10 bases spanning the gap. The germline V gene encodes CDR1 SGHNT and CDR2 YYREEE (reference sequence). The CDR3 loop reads CASSPKGDEQYF. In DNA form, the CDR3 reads TGTGCCAGCAGCCCCAAGGGAGACGAGCAGTACTTC.

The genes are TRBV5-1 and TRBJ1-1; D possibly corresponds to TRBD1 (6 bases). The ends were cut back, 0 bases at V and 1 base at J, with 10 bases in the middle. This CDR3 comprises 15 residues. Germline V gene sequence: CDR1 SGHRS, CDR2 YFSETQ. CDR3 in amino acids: CASSLAMDRNTEAFF. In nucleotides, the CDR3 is TGCGCCAGCAGCTTGGCCATGGACAGGAACACTGAAGCTTTCTTT.

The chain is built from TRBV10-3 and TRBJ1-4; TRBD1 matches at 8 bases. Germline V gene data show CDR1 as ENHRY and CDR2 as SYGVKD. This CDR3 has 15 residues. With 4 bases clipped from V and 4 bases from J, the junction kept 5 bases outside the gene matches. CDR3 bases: TGTGCCATCAGTGGGATGACAGGGGTTAATGAAAAACTGTTTTTT. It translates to CAISGMTGVNEKLFF.

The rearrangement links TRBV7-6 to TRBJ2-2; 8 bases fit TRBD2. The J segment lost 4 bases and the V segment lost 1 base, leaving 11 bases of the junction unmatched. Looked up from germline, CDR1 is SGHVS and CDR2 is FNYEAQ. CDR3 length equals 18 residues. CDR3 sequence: CASSLVAGSGSATGELFF. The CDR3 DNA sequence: TGTGCCAGCAGCTTAGTAGCTGGGAGCGGGAGTGCCACCGGGGAGCTGTTTTTT.

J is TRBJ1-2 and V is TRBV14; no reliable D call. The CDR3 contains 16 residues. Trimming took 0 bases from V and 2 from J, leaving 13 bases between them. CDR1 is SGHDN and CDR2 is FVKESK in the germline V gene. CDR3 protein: CASSQDLSQQNYGYTF. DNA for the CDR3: TGTGCCAGCAGCCAAGATCTCTCACAGCAAAACTATGGCTACACCTTC.

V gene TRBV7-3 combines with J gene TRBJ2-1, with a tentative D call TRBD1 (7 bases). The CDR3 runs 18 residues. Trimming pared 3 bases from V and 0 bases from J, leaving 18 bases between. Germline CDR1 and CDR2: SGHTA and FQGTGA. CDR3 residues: CASSLISGGGTSYNEQFF. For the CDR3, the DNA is TGTGCCAGCAGCTTGATTTCAGGAGGGGGCACCTCCTACAATGAGCAGTTCTTC.

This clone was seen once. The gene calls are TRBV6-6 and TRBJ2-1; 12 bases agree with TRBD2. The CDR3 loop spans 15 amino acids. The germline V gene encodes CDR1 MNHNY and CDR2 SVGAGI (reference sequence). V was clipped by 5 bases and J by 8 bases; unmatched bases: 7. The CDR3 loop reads CASSPLAGGSDEQFF. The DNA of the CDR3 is TGTGCCAGCAGTCCCCTAGCGGGAGGGTCGGATGAGCAGTTCTTC.

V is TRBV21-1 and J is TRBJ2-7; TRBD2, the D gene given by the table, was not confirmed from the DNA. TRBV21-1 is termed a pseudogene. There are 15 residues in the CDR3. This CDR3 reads CASSPTSGARGEQYF. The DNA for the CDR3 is TGTGCCAGCAGCCCCACTAGCGGGGCCAGGGGCGAGCAGTACTTC.

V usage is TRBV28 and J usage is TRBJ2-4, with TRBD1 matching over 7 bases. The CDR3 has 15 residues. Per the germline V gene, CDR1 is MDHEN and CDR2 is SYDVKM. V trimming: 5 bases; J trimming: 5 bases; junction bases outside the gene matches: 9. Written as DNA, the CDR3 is TGTGCCAGCAGTCAAACCACAGGGGCCCAAAACATTCAGTACTTC. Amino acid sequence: CASSQTTGAQNIQYF.

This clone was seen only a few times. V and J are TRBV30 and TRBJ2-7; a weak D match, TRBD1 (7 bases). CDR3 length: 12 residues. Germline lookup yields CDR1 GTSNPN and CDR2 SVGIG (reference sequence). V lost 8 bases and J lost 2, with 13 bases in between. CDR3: CAGGTVAYEQYF. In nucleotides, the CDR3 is TGTGCCGGGGGGACAGTTGCCTACGAGCAGTACTTC.

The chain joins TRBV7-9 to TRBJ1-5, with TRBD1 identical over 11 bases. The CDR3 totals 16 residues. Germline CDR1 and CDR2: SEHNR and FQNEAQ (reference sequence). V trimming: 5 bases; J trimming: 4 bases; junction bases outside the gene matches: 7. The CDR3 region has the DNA TGTGCCAGCAGCGCGACCGGGACAGGGGGAAATCAGCCCCAGCATTTT. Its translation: CASSATGTGGNQPQHF. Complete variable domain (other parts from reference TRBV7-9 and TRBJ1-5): DTGVSQNPRHKITKRGQNVTFRCDPISEHNRLYWYRQTLGQGPEFLTYFQNEAQLEKSRLLSDRFSAERPKGSFSTLEIQRTEQGDSAMYLCASSATGTGGNQPQHFGDGTRLSIL.

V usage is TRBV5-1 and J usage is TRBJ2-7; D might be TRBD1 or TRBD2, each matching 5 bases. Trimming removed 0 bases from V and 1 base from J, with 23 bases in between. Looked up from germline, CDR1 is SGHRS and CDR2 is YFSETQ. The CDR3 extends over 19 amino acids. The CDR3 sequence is CASSLVIGVSGGLSYEQYF. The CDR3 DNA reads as TGCGCCAGCAGCTTGGTTATTGGGGTTTCTGGGGGATTGTCCTACGAGCAGTACTTC.

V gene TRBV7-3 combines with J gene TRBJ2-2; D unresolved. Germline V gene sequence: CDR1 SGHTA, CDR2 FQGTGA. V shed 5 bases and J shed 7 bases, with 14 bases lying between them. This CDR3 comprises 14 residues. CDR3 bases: TGTGCCAGCAGCGACACCACGGCAAACGGGGAGCTGTTTTTT. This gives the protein CASSDTTANGELFF.

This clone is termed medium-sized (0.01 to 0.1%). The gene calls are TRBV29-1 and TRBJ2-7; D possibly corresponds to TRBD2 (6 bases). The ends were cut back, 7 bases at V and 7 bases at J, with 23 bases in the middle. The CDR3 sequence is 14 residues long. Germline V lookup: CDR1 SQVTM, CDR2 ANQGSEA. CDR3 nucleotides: TGCAGCGCGCCCGGGCCGGGACCCGGAGGGGAGCAGTACTTC. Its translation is CSAPGPGPGGEQYF.

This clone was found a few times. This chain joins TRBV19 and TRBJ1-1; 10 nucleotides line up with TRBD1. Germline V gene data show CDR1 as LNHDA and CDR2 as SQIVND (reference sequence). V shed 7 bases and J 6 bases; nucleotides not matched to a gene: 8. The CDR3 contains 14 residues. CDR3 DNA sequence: TGTGCCAGTATGGACAGGGGGATTTTCGCTGAAGCTTTCTTT. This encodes CASMDRGIFAEAFF.

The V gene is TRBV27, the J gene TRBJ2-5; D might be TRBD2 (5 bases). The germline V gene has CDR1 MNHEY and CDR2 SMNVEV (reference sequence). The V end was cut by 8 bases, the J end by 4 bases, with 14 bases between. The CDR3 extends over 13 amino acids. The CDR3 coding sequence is TGTGCCAGCGGAGGTTGGGCCGGAGAGACCCAGTACTTC. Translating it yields CASGGWAGETQYF.

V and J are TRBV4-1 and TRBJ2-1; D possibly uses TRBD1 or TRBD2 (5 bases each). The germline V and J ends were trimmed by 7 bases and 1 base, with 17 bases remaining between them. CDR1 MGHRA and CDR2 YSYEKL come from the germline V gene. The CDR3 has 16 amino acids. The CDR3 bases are TGCGCCAGCACCACAAGCCCAGGGAGTTCCTACAATGAGCAGTTCTTC. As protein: CASTTSPGSSYNEQFF.

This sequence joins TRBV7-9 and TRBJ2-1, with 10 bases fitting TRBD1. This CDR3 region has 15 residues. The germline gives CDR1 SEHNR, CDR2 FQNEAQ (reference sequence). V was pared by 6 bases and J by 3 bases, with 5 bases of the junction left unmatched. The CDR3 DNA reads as TGTGCCAGCAGTTCTGGGACAGGGGTCTACAATGAGCAGTTCTTC. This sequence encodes CASSSGTGVYNEQFF.

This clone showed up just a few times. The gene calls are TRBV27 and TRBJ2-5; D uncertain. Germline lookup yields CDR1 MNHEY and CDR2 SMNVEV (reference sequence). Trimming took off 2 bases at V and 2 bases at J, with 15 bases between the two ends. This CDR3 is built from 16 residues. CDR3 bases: TGTGCCAGCAGTTTAAGCACCTTATCTCTACAAGAGACCCAGTACTTC. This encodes CASSLSTLSLQETQYF.

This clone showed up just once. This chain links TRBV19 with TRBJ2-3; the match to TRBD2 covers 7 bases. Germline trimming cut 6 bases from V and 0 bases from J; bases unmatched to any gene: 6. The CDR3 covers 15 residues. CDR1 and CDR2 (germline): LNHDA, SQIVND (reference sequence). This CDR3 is CASSRDYTSTDTQYF. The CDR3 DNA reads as TGTGCCAGTAGCCGGGACTATACTAGCACAGATACGCAGTATTTT.